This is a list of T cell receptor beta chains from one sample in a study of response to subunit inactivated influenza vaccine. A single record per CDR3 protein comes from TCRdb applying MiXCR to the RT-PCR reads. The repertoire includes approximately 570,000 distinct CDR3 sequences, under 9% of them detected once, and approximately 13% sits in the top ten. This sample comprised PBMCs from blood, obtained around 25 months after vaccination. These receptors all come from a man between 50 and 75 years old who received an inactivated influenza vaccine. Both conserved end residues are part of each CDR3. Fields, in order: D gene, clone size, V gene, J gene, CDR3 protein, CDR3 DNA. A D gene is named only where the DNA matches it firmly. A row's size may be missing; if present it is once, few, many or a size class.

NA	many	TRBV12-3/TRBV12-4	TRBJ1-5	CASSTNSNQPQHF	TGTGCCAGCAGTACGAATAGCAATCAGCCCCAGCATTTT
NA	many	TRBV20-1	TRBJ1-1	CSARDPPTEAFF	TGCAGTGCTAGAGATCCACCCACTGAAGCTTTCTTT
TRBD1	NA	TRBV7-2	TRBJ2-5	CASSLQAGNRGETQYF	TGTGCCAGCAGCTTACAGGCGGGCAACAGGGGAGAGACCCAGTACTTC
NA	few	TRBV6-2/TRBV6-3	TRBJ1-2	CASTTGPKERLYTF	TGTGCCAGCACCACAGGGCCTAAGGAGCGCCTCTACACCTTC
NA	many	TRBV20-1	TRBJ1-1	CSARAGAENTEAFF	TGCAGTGCTAGAGCAGGGGCTGAGAACACTGAAGCTTTCTTT
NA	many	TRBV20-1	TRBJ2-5	CSARSSPRQETQYF	TGCAGTGCTAGATCCAGTCCGAGACAGGAGACCCAGTACTTC
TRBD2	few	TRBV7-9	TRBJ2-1	CASSRLAGGTNEQFF	TGTGCCAGCAGCAGACTAGCGGGGGGCACAAATGAGCAGTTCTTC
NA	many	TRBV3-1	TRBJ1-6	CASSRGAGAPLNSPLHF	TGTGCCAGCAGCCGAGGAGCGGGGGCCCCTCTTAATTCACCCCTCCACTTT
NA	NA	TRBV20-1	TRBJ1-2	CSAPPELGIGGYTF	TGCAGTGCTCCACCCGAACTGGGAATCGGGGGCTACACCTTC
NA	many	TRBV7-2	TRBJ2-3	CASSSLPGSTDTQYF	TGTGCCAGCAGCTCCCTACCCGGGAGTACAGATACGCAGTATTTT
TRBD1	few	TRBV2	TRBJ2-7	CASSGQGEFIF	TGTGCCAGCAGTGGACAGGGAGAGTTTATCTTC
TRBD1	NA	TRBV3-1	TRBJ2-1	CASSRGTGVAEQFF	TGTGCCAGCAGCCGCGGGACAGGGGTTGCTGAGCAGTTCTTC
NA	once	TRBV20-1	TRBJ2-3	CSARATITPTDTQYF	TGCAGTGCTAGAGCTACTATCACCCCCACAGATACGCAGTATTTT
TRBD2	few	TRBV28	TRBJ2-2	CASRQSGVISGELFF	TGTGCCAGCAGACAAAGCGGGGTTATCTCCGGGGAGCTGTTTTTT
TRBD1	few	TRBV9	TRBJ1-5	CASSAEGQVGTPQHF	TGTGCCAGCAGCGCCGAGGGACAGGTCGGGACGCCCCAGCATTTT
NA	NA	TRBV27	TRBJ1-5	CASSLLRGQPQHF	TGTGCCAGCAGTTTATTGCGTGGTCAGCCCCAGCATTTT
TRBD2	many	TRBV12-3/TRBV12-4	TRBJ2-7	CASRQGLAVTYEQYF	TGTGCCAGCAGACAGGGACTAGCGGTTACCTACGAGCAGTACTTC
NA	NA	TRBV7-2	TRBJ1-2	CASSLDWVQRGYTF	TGTGCCAGCAGCTTAGATTGGGTCCAGAGAGGCTACACCTTC
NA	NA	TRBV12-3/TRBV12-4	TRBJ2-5	CASSITWAGETQYF	TGTGCCAGCAGTATCACATGGGCTGGGGAGACCCAGTACTTC
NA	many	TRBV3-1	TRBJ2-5	CASTLYRAGEETQYF	TGTGCCAGCACCTTATACCGGGCAGGAGAAGAGACCCAGTACTTC